These 21 T cell receptor beta chains share one sample of origin, sequenced in a study of T cells in Graves' hyperthyroidism and ophthalmopathy. The investigators amplified TCR beta CDR3 regions from RNA transcripts. Researchers ran a first-round RT-PCR on the TCR CDR3 using the HTBI primer set. TCRdb independently ran MiXCR on the multiplex PCR reads; one entry per CDR3 protein. The data contain roughly 380,000 distinct CDR3 sequences, about 14% of them seen just once; the ten biggest clones take up 8% to 13%. The sample taken for sequencing was blood. The receptors shown here come from a woman aged 55-69 years with Graves' hyperthyroidism.

This clonotype has more than one count but fewer than ten. The genes are TRBV10-3 and TRBJ1-5, with unresolved D. Trimming removed 5 bases at V and 2 bases at J, with 10 bases between. Germline V CDR1 and CDR2: ENHRY, SYGVKD. The CDR3 has 14 residues. The CDR3 DNA follows: TGTGCCATCAGTATGGAGAGTGGCAATCAGCCCCAGCATTTT. It codes for CAISMESGNQPQHF.

This clonotype was counted between two and nine times. The chain employs TRBV4-1 and TRBJ2-1, with 12 nucleotides matching TRBD2. J was trimmed by 5 bases and V by 8 bases; bases with no gene match: 4. This CDR3 comprises 14 residues. Germline lookup yields CDR1 MGHRA and CDR2 YSYEKL. Here the CDR3 reads CASRLAGGHNEQFF. Written as DNA, the CDR3 is TGCGCCAGCCGGCTAGCGGGAGGGCACAATGAGCAGTTCTTC.

This clonotype has a count of ten or more. The chain employs TRBV19 and TRBJ1-5, with a tentative D call TRBD1 (5 bases). This CDR3 contains 16 residues. Trimming left V 3 bases short and J 0 bases short, with 12 bases between. Germline V gene sequence: CDR1 LNHDA, CDR2 SQIVND (reference sequence). CDR3 in DNA: TGTGCCAGTAGTATGTTCGACAGATATAGCAATCAGCCCCAGCATTTT. It specifies CASSMFDRYSNQPQHF.

In this sample, this clonotype turned up a few times. The chain couples TRBV9 to TRBJ2-3; D ambiguous. V was pared by 2 bases and J by 2 bases, with 12 bases between. Germline V lookup: CDR1 SGDLS, CDR2 YYNGEE. This CDR3 has 15 residues. CDR3 in amino acids: CASSVLDTLTDTQYF. The CDR3 coding sequence is TGTGCCAGCAGCGTGCTAGATACCCTCACAGATACGCAGTATTTT.

This clonotype was seen at least ten times. The V and J genes are TRBV5-1 and TRBJ1-2, with 11 nucleotides matching TRBD1. CDR1 is SGHRS and CDR2 is YFSETQ in the germline V gene. The junction had 6 bases not matched to a gene; V was cut back by 4 bases and J by 4 bases. This CDR3 region has 15 residues. The CDR3 sequence is CASSPGQGATYGYTF. CDR3 in DNA: TGCGCCAGCAGCCCCGGACAGGGGGCCACCTATGGCTACACCTTC.

This clonotype has at least ten counts. The chain carries TRBV3-1 and TRBJ2-5, with 8 positions matching TRBD2. The length of the CDR3 is 13 residues. The germline gives CDR1 LGHDT, CDR2 YNNKEL (reference sequence). Trimming cost V 1 base and J 6 bases; bases outside gene matches: 1. CDR3 sequence (DNA): TGTGCCAGCAGCCAAGGACTAGCGAAGACCCAGTACTTC. Translation: CASSQGLAKTQYF.

This clonotype appeared many times. CDR3: CASSPDRDSYNEQFF. CDR3 in DNA: TGTGCCAGCAGCCCGGACAGGGATTCCTACAATGAGCAGTTCTTC. The gene calls are TRBV7-3 and TRBJ2-1, with 8 bases matching TRBD1. CDR1 and CDR2 from the germline V gene are SGHTA and FQGTGA. V was clipped by 5 bases and J by 1 base; unmatched bases: 4. CDR3 length equals 15 residues.

The chain combines TRBV29-1 with TRBJ2-3; TRBD2 matches at 8 bases. The germline V gene encodes CDR1 SQVTM and CDR2 ANQGSEA. The length of the CDR3 is 14 residues. Trimming cost V 7 bases and J 0 bases; bases outside gene matches: 6. In DNA form, the CDR3 reads TGCAGCGCGGGGGGGAGGGGGAGCACAGATACGCAGTATTTT. It translates to CSAGGRGSTDTQYF.

This clonotype was observed many times. J is TRBJ2-3 and V is TRBV3-1; D is ambiguous. Germline assignment: CDR1 LGHDT and CDR2 YNNKEL (reference sequence). The ends were cut back, 0 bases at V and 8 bases at J, with 9 bases in the middle. This CDR3 contains 13 residues. The CDR3 coding sequence is TGTGCCAGCAGCCAAGATCATGGTGGTACGCAGTATTTT. Its translation is CASSQDHGGTQYF.

This clonotype was found many times. The chain employs TRBV6-1 and TRBJ2-1; 14 bases agree with TRBD2. This CDR3 is 17 amino acids long. The ends lost 6 bases at V and 7 bases at J; junction bases unmatched: 11. CDR1 MNHNS and CDR2 SASEGT come from the germline V gene. The chain's CDR3 is CASSRTSGRSSRNEQFF. In DNA, the CDR3 is TGTGCCAGCAGCCGGACTAGCGGGAGGTCTTCCCGAAATGAGCAGTTCTTC.

This clonotype was detected a few times. V is TRBV9 and J is TRBJ1-2; 7 bases fit TRBD1. V lost 4 bases to trimming and J lost 2 bases; unmatched junction nucleotides: 17. Germline CDR1 SGDLS, CDR2 YYNGEE. This CDR3 has 18 residues. The CDR3 bases are TGTGCCAGCAGCCCCGACCTGATGACAGGGTCGGGGAACTATGGCTACACCTTC. This gives the protein CASSPDLMTGSGNYGYTF.

This clonotype was counted ten times or more. CDR3 in amino acids: CASSSPTRGRETQYF. CDR3 DNA sequence: TGTGCCAGCAGCTCGCCGACCAGGGGTCGAGAGACCCAGTACTTC. The rearrangement joins TRBV5-8 to TRBJ2-5, with D possibly matching TRBD1 (6 bases). CDR1 is SGHTS, CDR2 YDEGEE, per germline. There are 15 residues in the CDR3. V was cut by 3 bases and J by 4 bases, with 16 bases left in between.

This clonotype was found many times. The V call is TRBV7-3, the J call TRBJ2-1; 10 bases fit TRBD2. V lost 5 bases, J lost 5 bases, and 6 bases stayed unmatched. The CDR3 runs to 15 residues. Germline assignment: CDR1 SGHTA and CDR2 FQGTGA. The chain's CDR3 is CASSHSSGSHNEQFF. The CDR3 DNA reads as TGTGCCAGCAGCCACTCTAGCGGGAGCCACAATGAGCAGTTCTTC.

The J gene is TRBJ2-5, the V gene TRBV5-1; 7 bases line up with TRBD2. The trim removed 4 bases at V and 5 bases at J, leaving 11 bases unmatched. Looked up from germline, CDR1 is SGHRS and CDR2 is YFSETQ. This CDR3 is built from 15 residues. The CDR3 spells CASSTGPLGGETQYF. CDR3 DNA sequence: TGCGCCAGCAGCACGGGACCACTCGGGGGGGAGACCCAGTACTTC.

This clonotype was counted many times. One end of the junction varies from germline; a read error may be responsible. This chain joins TRBV12-3 or TRBV12-4 and TRBJ2-7, with 7 bases fitting TRBD1. The CDR3 runs to 14 residues. The DNA of the CDR3 is TGTGCCAGCAGTAACAACAGGGGATCCTACGAACAGTACTTC. This translates into CASSNNRGSYEQYF.

This clonotype was observed many times. The chain links TRBV12-3 or TRBV12-4 to TRBJ1-1; D is possibly TRBD1 (5 bases). Trimming stripped 3 bases from V and 12 bases from J, with 11 bases between. This CDR3 is 11 amino acids long. The CDR3 DNA is TGTGCCAGCAGTTTTCAGGGATTAACTTTCTTT. This encodes CASSFQGLTFF.

The chain joins TRBV6-2 or TRBV6-3 to TRBJ2-4, with D possibly being TRBD2 (7 bases). The CDR3 totals 19 residues. Trimming stripped 0 bases from V and 3 bases from J, with 21 bases between. Germline V gene data show CDR1 as MNHEY and CDR2 as SVGEGT. CDR3 in DNA: TGTGCCAGCAGTTACTCTGGGGCCCCCAGCGGGACATACAAAAACATTCAGTACTTC. As protein: CASSYSGAPSGTYKNIQYF.

This clonotype showed up many times. This chain uses TRBV5-1 with TRBJ1-1; the D gene is possibly TRBD1 (5 bases). Germline V gives CDR1 SGHRS, CDR2 YFSETQ. Trimming cost V 3 bases and J 2 bases, with 11 bases left between them. CDR3 length equals 14 residues. The CDR3 reads CASSSDSYNTEAFF. The CDR3 coding sequence is TGCGCCAGCAGCTCTGACAGCTACAACACTGAAGCTTTCTTT.

The chain carries TRBV4-1 and TRBJ2-2, with 8 bases that match TRBD1. The germline V gene encodes CDR1 MGHRA and CDR2 YSYEKL. With V trimmed by 3 bases and J by 3 bases, 6 bases remained unmatched. The CDR3 contains 16 residues. The CDR3 here is CASSHTDRVDTGELFF. CDR3 coding DNA: TGCGCCAGCAGCCATACGGACAGGGTGGACACCGGGGAGCTGTTTTTT.

There are many counts of this clonotype. This rearrangement joins TRBV6-1 to TRBJ2-7; 9 bases line up with TRBD1. The length of the CDR3 is 16 residues. CDR1 and CDR2 from the germline V gene are MNHNS and SASEGT. The V gene end was trimmed by 0 bases and the J gene end by 5 bases; junction bases not matched to a gene: 8. The CDR3 sequence: CASSEAIGQGQDEQYF. CDR3 coding DNA: TGTGCCAGCAGTGAAGCAATAGGACAGGGGCAAGACGAGCAGTACTTC.

This clonotype showed up just a few times. This chain uses TRBV7-2 with TRBJ1-5; possible D gene TRBD1, 6 bases. The CDR3 length is 14 residues. V shed 5 bases and J shed 3 bases, with 11 bases lying between them. CDR1 and CDR2 (germline): SGHTA, FQGNSA. The CDR3 DNA sequence: TGTACCAGCAGCATGGGACACCCCAATCAGCCCCAGCATTTT. Residues: CTSSMGHPNQPQHF. Full variable domain (missing parts from reference TRBV7-2 and TRBJ1-5): GAGVSQSPSNKVTEKGKDVELRCDPISGHTALYWYRQSLGQGLEFLIYFQGNSAPDKSGLPSDRFSAERTGGSVSTLTIQRTQQEDSAVYLCTSSMGHPNQPQHFGDGTRLSIL.